This T cell receptor (beta chain) derives from a study of memory CD4+ T cells and cytomegalovirus serostatus. Study-wide background: Of the healthy Belgian adults, fewer than 10 were CMV seropositive and 24 seronegative. Study-wide findings and caveats: The CMV-associated TCR signature appears largely within the CD4+ memory repertoire. CD4+ memory repertoires contained 67 of 164 reported CMV TCRbeta sequences.

The sort gate was single viable CD3+CD4+CD8-CD45RO+ cells for memory CD4+ T cells. In regard to this clone: Its cognate antigen is unknown.

In germline, CDR1 is LNHDA, CDR2 SQIVND (reference sequence). The CDR3 consists of 12 residues. Trimming removed 4 bases at V and 7 bases at J, with 10 bases between. Original handling: After removing out-of-frame reads, over 2 million distinct TCRbeta sequences remained. Libraries were prepared by immunoSEQ multiplex PCR; TCRdb keeps only in-frame clonotypes and omits some of them. The V and J calls and clone size come from that table; D and trimming were worked out from the DNA. The repertoire includes about 100,000 clones, approximately 80% of them detected once, and 3.6% sits in the top ten. The receptor comes from an adult in good health and CMV-seropositive. The specimen was memory CD4+ T cells from blood. This sequence joins TRBV19 and TRBJ1-1, with D unresolved. CDR3 loop: CASSTQLGEAFF. The CDR3 nucleotides are TGTGCCAGTAGTACCCAGTTGGGTGAAGCTTTCTTT.